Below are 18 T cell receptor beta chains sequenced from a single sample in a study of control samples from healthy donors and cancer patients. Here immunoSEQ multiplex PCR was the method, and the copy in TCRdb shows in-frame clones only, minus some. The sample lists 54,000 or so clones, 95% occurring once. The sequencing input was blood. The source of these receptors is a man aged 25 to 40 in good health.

The DNA of the CDR3 is TGTGCCAGCAGTTTAGGGGGGCTAAACACCGGGGAGCTGTTTTTT. This codes for CASSLGGLNTGELFF. This rearrangement joins TRBV28 to TRBJ2-2, with D perhaps TRBD1 or TRBD2 (6 bases each). Germline-derived CDR1 and CDR2 are MDHEN and SYDVKM. The CDR3 runs 15 residues. With 2 bases removed from V and 2 bases from J, the gap between germline ends came to 9 bases.

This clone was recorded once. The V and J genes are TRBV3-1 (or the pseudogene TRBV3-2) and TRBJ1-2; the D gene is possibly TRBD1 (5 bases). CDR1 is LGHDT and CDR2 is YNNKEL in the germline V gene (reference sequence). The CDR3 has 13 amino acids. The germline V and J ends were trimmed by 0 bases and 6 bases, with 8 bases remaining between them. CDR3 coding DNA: TGTGCCAGCAGCCAAGATTTGGGGGATGGCTACACCTTC. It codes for CASSQDLGDGYTF.

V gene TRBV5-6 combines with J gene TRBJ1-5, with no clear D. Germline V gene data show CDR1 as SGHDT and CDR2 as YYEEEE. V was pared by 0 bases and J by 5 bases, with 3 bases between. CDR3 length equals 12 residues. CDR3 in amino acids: CASSLVDQPQHF. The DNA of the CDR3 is TGTGCCAGCAGCTTGGTGGATCAGCCCCAGCATTTT.

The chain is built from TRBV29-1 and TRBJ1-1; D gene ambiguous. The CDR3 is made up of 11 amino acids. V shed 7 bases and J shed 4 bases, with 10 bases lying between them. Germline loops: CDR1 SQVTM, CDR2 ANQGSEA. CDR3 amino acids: CSAFDTTEAFF. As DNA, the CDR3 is TGCAGCGCCTTCGACACCACTGAAGCTTTCTTT.

CDR3 nucleotides: TGTGCCAGCAGTTCCAGGAGGGAGACCCAGTACTTC. It yields the protein CASSSRRETQYF. V is TRBV6-5 and J is TRBJ2-5, with TRBD2 as a possible D gene (5 bases). Trimming shortened V by 4 bases and J by 5 bases, and 8 bases separated the two germline ends. The germline gives CDR1 MNHEY, CDR2 SVGAGI. This CDR3 region has 12 residues.

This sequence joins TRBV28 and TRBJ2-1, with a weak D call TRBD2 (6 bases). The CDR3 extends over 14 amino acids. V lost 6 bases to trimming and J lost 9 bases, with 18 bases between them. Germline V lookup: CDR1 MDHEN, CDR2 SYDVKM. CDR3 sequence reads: CASRIPRGLSEQFF. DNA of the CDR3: TGTGCCAGCAGGATACCGCGGGGCCTCAGTGAGCAGTTCTTC.

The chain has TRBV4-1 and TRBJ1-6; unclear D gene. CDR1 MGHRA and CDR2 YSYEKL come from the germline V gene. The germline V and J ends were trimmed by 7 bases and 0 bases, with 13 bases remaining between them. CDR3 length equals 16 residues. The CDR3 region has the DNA TGCGCCAGCACCGAGACGGGGAGCTCCTATAATTCACCCCTCCACTTT. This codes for CASTETGSSYNSPLHF.

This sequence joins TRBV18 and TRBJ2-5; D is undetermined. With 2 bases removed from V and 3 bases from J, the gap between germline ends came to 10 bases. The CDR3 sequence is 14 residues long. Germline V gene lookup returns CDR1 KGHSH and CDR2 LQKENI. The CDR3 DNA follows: TGTGCCAGCTCACCATTTTCGGTTAAAGAGACCCAGTACTTC. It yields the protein CASSPFSVKETQYF.

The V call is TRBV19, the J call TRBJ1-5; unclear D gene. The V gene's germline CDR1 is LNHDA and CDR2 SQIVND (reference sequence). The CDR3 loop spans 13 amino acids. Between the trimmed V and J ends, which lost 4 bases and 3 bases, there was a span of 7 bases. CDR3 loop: CASSTGFNQPQHF. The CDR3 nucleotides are TGTGCCAGTAGTACAGGATTCAATCAGCCCCAGCATTTT.

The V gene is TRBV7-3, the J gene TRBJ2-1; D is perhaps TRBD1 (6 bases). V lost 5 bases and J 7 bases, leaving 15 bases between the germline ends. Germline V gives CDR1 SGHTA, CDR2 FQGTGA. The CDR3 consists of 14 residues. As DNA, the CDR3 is TGTGCCAGCAGCACGATGACAGGAAGGAATGAGCAGTTCTTC. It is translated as CASSTMTGRNEQFF.

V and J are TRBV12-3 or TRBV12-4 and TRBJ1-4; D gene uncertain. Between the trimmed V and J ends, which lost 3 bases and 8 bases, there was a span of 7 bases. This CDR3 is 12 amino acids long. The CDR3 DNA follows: TGTGCCAGCAGTTTGCCGGGGGAAAAACTGTTTTTT. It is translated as CASSLPGEKLFF.

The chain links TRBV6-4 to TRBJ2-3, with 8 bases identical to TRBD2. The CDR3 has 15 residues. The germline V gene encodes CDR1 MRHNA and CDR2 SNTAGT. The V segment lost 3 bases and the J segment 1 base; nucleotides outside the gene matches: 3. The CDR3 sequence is CASSEGAGGTDTQYF. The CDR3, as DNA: TGTGCCAGCAGTGAGGGAGCGGGAGGCACAGATACGCAGTATTTT.

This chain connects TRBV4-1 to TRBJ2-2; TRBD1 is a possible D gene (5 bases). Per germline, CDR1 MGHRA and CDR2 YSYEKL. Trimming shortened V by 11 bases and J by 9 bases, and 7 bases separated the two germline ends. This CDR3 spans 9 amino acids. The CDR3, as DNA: TGCGCCTGGGGCTGGGAGCTGTTTTTT. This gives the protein CAWGWELFF.

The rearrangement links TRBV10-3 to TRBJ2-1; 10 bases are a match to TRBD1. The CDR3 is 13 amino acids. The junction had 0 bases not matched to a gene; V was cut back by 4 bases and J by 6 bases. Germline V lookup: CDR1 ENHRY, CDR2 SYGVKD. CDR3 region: CAISGTGGNEQFF. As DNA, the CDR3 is TGTGCCATCAGTGGGACAGGGGGCAATGAGCAGTTCTTC.

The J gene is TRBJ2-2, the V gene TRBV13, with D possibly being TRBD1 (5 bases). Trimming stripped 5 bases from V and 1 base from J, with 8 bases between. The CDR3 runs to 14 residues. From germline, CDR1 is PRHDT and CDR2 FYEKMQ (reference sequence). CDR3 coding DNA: TGTGCCAGCAGCGCCCAGGGGAACACCGGGGAGCTGTTTTTT. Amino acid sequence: CASSAQGNTGELFF.

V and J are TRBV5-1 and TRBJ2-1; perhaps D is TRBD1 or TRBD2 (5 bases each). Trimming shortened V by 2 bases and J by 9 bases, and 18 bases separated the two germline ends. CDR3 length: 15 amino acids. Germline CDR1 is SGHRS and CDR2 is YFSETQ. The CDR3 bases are TGCGCCAGCAGCTTAGGTAGGCCTCATGGGGGTGAGCAGTTCTTC. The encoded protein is CASSLGRPHGGEQFF. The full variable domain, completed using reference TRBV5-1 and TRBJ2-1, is KAGVTQTPRYLIKTRGQQVTLSCSPISGHRSVSWYQQTPGQGLQFLFEYFSETQRNKGNFPGRFSGRQFSNSRSEMNVSTLELGDSALYLCASSLGRPHGGEQFFGPGTRLTVL.

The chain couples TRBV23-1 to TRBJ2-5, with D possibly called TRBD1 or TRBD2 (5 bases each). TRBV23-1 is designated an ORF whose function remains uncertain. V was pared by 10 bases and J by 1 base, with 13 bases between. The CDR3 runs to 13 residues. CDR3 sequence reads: CAKGLGVQETQYF. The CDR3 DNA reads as TGCGCCAAGGGATTGGGGGTCCAAGAGACCCAGTACTTC.

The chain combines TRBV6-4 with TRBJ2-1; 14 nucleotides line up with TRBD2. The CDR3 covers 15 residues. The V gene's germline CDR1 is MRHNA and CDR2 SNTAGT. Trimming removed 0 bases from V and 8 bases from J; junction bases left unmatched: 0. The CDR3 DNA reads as TGTGCCAGCAGTGACTCGGGACTAGCGGGAGATGAGCAGTTCTTC. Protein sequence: CASSDSGLAGDEQFF.